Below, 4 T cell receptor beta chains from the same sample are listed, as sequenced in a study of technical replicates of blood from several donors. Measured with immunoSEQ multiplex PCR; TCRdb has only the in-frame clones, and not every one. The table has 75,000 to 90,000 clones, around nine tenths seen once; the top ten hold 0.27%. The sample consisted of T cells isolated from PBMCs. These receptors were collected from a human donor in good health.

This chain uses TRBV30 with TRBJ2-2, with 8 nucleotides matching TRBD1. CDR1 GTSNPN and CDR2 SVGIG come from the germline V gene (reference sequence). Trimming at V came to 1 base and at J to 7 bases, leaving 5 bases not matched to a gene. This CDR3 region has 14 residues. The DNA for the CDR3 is TGTGCCTGGAGTGCCCACAGGGGGATCGGGGAGCTGTTTTTT. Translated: CAWSAHRGIGELFF.

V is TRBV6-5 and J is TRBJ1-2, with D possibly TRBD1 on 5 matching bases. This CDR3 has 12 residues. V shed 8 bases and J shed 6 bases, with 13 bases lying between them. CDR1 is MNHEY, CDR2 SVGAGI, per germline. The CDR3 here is CASGTPGDGYTF. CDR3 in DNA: TGTGCCAGCGGTACTCCGGGGGATGGCTACACCTTC.

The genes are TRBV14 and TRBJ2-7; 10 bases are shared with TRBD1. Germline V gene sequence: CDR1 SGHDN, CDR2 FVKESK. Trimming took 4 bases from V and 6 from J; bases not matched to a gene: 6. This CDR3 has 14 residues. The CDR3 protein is CASSRRDRGPEQYF. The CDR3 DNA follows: TGTGCCAGCAGCCGCCGGGACAGGGGACCCGAGCAGTACTTC. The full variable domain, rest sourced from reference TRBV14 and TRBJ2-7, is EAGVTQFPSHSVIEKGQTVTLRCDPISGHDNLYWYRRVMGKEIKFLLHFVKESKQDESGMPNNRFLAERTGGTYSTLKVQPAELEDSGVYFCASSRRDRGPEQYFGPGTRLTVT.

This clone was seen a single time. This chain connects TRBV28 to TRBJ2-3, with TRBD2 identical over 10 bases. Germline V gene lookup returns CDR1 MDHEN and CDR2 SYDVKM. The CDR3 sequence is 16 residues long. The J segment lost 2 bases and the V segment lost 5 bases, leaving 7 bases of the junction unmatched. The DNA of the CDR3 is TGTGCCAGCAGTCCAGTAGCGGGGGGCCTCACAGATACGCAGTATTTT. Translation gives CASSPVAGGLTDTQYF.